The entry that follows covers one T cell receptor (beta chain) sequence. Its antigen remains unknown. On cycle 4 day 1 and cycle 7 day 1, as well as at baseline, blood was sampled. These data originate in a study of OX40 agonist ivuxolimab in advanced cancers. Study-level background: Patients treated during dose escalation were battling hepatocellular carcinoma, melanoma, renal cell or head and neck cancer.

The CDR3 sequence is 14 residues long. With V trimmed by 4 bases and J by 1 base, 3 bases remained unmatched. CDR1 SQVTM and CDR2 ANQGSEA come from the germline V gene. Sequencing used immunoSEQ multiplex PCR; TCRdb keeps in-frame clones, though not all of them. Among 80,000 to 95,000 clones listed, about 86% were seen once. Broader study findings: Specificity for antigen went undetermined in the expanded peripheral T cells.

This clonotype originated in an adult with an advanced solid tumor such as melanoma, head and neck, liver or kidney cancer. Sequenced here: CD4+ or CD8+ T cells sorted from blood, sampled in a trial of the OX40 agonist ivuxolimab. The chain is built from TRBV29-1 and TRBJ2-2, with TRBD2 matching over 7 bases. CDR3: CSVVGGGNTGELFF. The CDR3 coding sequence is TGCAGCGTTGTTGGCGGGGGGAACACCGGGGAGCTGTTTTTT.